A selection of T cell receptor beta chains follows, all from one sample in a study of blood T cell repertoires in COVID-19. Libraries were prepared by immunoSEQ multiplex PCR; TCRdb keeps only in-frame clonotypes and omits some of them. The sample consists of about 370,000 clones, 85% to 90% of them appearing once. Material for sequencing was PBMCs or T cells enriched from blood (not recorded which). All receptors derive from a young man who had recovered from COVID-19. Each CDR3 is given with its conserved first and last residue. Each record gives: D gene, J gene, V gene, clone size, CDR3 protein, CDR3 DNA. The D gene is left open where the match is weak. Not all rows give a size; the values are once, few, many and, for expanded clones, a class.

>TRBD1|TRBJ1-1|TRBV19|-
CASTTPTGDTEAFF
TGTGCCAGTACCACACCCACAGGGGACACTGAAGCTTTCTTT
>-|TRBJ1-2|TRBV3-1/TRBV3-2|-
CASSLTEARSGYTF
TGTGCCAGCAGCCTAACTGAGGCTAGGTCTGGCTACACCTTC
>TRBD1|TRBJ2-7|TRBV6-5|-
CASRADRGLYEQYF
TGTGCCAGCAGAGCAGACAGGGGGCTGTACGAGCAGTACTTC
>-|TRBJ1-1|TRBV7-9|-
CASSPNNWGQNTEAFF
TGTGCCAGCAGCCCCAATAACTGGGGACAGAACACTGAAGCTTTCTTT
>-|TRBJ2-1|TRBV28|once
CASSLGAQGINEQFF
TGTGCCAGCAGTTTGGGGGCTCAAGGGATCAATGAGCAGTTCTTC
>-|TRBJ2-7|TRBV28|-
CASTRVREQYF
TGTGCCAGCACCAGGGTGAGGGAGCAGTACTTC
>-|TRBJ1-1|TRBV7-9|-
CASSLEVTGLSF
TGTGCCAGCAGCTTAGAGGTTACCGGACTTTCCTTT
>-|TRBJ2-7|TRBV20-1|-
CSASRAGSGYEQYF
TGCAGTGCTAGTCGCGCGGGGTCGGGGTACGAGCAGTACTTC
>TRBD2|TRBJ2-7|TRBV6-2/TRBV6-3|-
CASSEPFSGKLEQYF
TGTGCCAGCAGCGAACCTTTTAGCGGGAAACTCGAGCAGTACTTC
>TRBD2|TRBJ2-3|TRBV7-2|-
CASSYPGLARADTQYF
TGTGCCAGCAGTTACCCGGGACTAGCGAGGGCAGATACGCAGTATTTT
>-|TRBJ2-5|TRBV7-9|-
CASSLRQFQETQYF
TGTGCCAGCAGCTTACGACAGTTCCAAGAGACCCAGTACTTC
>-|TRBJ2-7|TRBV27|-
CASSFGERYEQYF
TGTGCCAGCAGTTTCGGGGAGCGCTACGAGCAGTACTTC
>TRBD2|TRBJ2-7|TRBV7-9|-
CASSVTSESEQYF
TGTGCCAGCAGCGTTACTAGCGAGAGCGAGCAGTACTTC
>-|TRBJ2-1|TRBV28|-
CASSFRGEQFF
TGTGCCAGCAGTTTCAGGGGTGAGCAGTTCTTC
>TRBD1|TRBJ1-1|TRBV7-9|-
CASSQRPGGYGNTEAFF
TGTGCCAGCAGCCAACGCCCAGGGGGCTACGGGAACACTGAAGCTTTCTTT
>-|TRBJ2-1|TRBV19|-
CASSIFAGEYNEQFF
TGTGCCAGTAGTATCTTCGCAGGGGAGTACAATGAGCAGTTCTTC
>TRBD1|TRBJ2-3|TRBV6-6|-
CASRRQGSTDTQYF
TGTGCCAGCAGACGACAGGGAAGCACAGATACGCAGTATTTT